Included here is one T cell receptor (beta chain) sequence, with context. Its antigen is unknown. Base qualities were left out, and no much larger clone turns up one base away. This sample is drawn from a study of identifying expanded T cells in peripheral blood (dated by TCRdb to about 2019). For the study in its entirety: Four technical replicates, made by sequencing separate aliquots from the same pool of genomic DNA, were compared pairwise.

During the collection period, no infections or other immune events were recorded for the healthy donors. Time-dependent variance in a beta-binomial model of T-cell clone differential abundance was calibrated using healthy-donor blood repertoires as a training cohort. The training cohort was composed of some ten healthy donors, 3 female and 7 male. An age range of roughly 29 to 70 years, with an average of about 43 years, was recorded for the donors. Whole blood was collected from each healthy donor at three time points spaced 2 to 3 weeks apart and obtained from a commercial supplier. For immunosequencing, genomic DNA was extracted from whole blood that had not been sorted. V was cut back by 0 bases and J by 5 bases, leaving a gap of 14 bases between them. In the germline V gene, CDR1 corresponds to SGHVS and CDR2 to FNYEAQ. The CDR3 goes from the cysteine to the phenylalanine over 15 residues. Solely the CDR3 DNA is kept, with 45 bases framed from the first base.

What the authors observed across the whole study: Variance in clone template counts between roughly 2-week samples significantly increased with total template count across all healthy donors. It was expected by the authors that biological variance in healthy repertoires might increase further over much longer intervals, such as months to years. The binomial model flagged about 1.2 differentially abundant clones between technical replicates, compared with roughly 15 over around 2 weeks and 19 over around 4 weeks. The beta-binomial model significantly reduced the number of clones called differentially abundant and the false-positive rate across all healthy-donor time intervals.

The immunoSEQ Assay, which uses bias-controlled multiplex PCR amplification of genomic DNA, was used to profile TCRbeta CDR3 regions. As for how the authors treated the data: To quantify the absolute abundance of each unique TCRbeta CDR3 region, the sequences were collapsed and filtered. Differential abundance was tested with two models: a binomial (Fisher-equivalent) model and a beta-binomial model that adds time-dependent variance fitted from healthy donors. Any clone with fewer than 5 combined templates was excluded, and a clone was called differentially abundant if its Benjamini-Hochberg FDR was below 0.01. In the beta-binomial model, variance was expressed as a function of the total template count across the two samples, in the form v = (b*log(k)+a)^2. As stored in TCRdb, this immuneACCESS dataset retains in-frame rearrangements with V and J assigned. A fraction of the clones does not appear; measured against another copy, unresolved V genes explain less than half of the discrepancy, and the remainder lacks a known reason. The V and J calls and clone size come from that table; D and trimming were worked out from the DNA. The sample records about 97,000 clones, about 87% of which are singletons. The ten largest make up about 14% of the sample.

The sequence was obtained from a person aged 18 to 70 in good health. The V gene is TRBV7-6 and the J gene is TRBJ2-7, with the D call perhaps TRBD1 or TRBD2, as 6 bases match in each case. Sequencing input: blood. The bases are TGTGCCAGCAGCTTAGCGCGAGACGGGGGCCACGAGCAGTACTTC. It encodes CASSLARDGGHEQYF. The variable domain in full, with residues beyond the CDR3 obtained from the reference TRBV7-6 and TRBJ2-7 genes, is GAGVSQSPRYKVTKRGQDVALRCDPISGHVSLYWYRQALGQGPEFLTYFNYEAQQDKSGLPNDRFSAERPEGSISTLTIQRTEQRDSAMYRCASSLARDGGHEQYFGPGTRLTVT.